Listed below are T cell receptor beta chains from one sample, sequenced in a study of CDR3 diversity in severe acne. From the PCR reads, TCRdb called clonotypes with MiXCR, one entry per CDR3 protein. This repertoire shows about 85,000 distinct CDR3 sequences, 45% to 55% found once; its top ten account for about 9.4%. Material: blood. These TCRs come from a male donor in good health, serving as a control. CDR3s include the opening cysteine and the closing phenylalanine or tryptophan. D genes are given only for firm matches. Clone size is shown for a subset of rows, as once, few, many or a class of expanded clone.

v_gene: TRBV5-1
d_gene: .
abundance: .
j_gene: TRBJ2-7
CDR3nt: TGCGCCAGCAGCTTGGCGGGCAACTCCTACGAGCAGTACTTC
CDR3aa: CASSLAGNSYEQYF

v_gene: TRBV7-9
d_gene: .
abundance: medium-sized
j_gene: TRBJ1-1
CDR3nt: TGTGCCAGCAGCTTCGGGGGAGACACTGAAGCTTTCTTT
CDR3aa: CASSFGGDTEAFF

v_gene: TRBV25-1
d_gene: .
abundance: .
j_gene: TRBJ1-2
CDR3nt: TGTGCCAGCAGCCAACCAGGTGGCTATGGCTACACCTTC
CDR3aa: CASSQPGGYGYTF

v_gene: TRBV9
d_gene: TRBD1
abundance: .
j_gene: TRBJ2-7
CDR3nt: TGTGCCAGCCGCGGGACAGGGTACCACGAGCAGTACTTC
CDR3aa: CASRGTGYHEQYF

v_gene: TRBV29-1
d_gene: .
abundance: .
j_gene: TRBJ2-7
CDR3nt: TGCAGCGTTGAGGTAGGGAAGTACGAGCAGTACTTC
CDR3aa: CSVEVGKYEQYF

v_gene: TRBV7-9
d_gene: TRBD2
abundance: few
j_gene: TRBJ2-7
CDR3nt: TGTGCCAGCAGCATGGTGGGAGCGGGGCCCTCCTACGAGCAGTACTTC
CDR3aa: CASSMVGAGPSYEQYF

v_gene: TRBV20-1
d_gene: TRBD2
abundance: .
j_gene: TRBJ2-1
CDR3nt: TGCAGTGCCCATGGTCGACTAGCGGGGTCCAATGAGCAGTTCTTC
CDR3aa: CSAHGRLAGSNEQFF

v_gene: TRBV20-1
d_gene: .
abundance: few
j_gene: TRBJ1-5
CDR3nt: TGCAGTGCTAGAGATTGGGCTGACAATCAGCCCCAGCATTTT
CDR3aa: CSARDWADNQPQHF

v_gene: TRBV10-3
d_gene: .
abundance: .
j_gene: TRBJ1-1
CDR3nt: TGTGCCGTAGCACCGGAGAACACTGAAGCTTTCTTT
CDR3aa: CAVAPENTEAFF

v_gene: TRBV6-1
d_gene: TRBD1
abundance: few
j_gene: TRBJ2-7
CDR3nt: TGTGCCAGCAGTGAAGCGAGGACAGGGACCTACGAGCAGTACTTC
CDR3aa: CASSEARTGTYEQYF